This T cell receptor beta chain stems from a study of blood T cell repertoires in COVID-19 (dated by TCRdb to the early 2020s). Some background on the complete study: Collaborator samples came from the United States, Italy and Spain and covered acute and convalescent phases of COVID-19. The prospective study material was composed of cDNA or gDNA derived from T cells, B-cell-depleted T cells, or PBMCs. The sample metadata nearly always contained a de-identified subject ID, COVID-19 status, age in years and sex. The dataset comprised deeply sampled blood TCRbeta repertoires from subjects exposed to, actively infected with, or recovered from COVID-19. A freely available public database, intended as a resource for researchers studying the immune response to SARS-CoV-2, is where the repertoires were released. Samples came from the ongoing ImmuneRACE study (first 160 participants) plus 1,254 subjects from 6 global collaborators. Where available, HLA class I and class II types were obtained from metadata supplied by the sample provider rather than from assay-based typing. The paper as a whole reports these results and caveats: How much clinical and demographic metadata was included differed by source and by participant, and the metadata was provided uncurated.

The CDR3 holds 15 amino acids from the cysteine to the phenylalanine. Of the read, only the CDR3 DNA is kept; its 45 bases are in frame from base 1. As encoded in the germline V gene, CDR1 is MNHEY while CDR2 is SVGEGT. V is cut back by 4 bases and J by 2 bases, with 7 bases in the junction unmatched. Concerning this clone: Its binding antigen is unknown. No base qualities exist here, and no much larger clone lies one base off it.

Samples from volunteer blood donors who had recovered from COVID-19 were contributed by a second Seattle source. The collaborating institutions used their own protocols to collect whole blood in K2EDTA tubes. For TCRbeta analysis, collaborators shipped samples as frozen whole blood, isolated PBMCs, or DNA extracted from either of those sample types. The immunoSEQ Assay, a bias-controlled multiplex PCR, was used to amplify TCRbeta CDR3 regions from genomic DNA. Per the original workflow: The number of nucleated cells in each sample was estimated from the amplification of reference gene primers within the assay. To quantify the absolute abundance of each unique TCRbeta CDR3 rearrangement, sequence reads were collapsed and filtered. For each sample, productive Simpson clonality was calculated as the square root of Simpson's diversity index over productive rearrangements. This is the immuneACCESS table as TCRdb keeps it, with only in-frame sequences that have V and J called. A part of the clones is gone; compared with another copy, unresolved V genes explain less than half, and the rest is unexplained. V, J and clone size are taken as reported in that table, and D and trimming were inferred from the DNA itself. The sample table lists about 280,000 clones, roughly 85% of them with a count of one. Over 8.5% of the sample comes from the top ten.

The rearrangement combines TRBV6-2 or TRBV6-3 with TRBJ2-7, and 8 junctional nucleotides match TRBD1. The sequencing input was peripheral blood. The sequence was collected from a woman in her forties or fifties who had recovered from COVID-19. In nucleotide form, the sequence is TGTGCCAGCAGTTCAGGACAGGGCCTCACCTACGAGCAGTACTTC. Its protein product is CASSSGQGLTYEQYF.